One and the same sample provided the 2 T cell receptor beta chains below, sequenced in a study of T cell repertoires in cytomegalovirus infection. No antigen has been assigned to these receptors. In TCRdb, the reads were re-called with MiXCR into one record per CDR3 protein. Of 340,000 or so distinct CDR3 sequences listed, approximately 25% are singletons. This sample comprised cultured PBMCs, obtained from culture after CMV antigen stimulation. Source of these receptors: a human donor in good health (CMV status not recorded). Some clones in this sample may be carry-over from other donors' samples.

This clonotype showed up many times. This chain links TRBV7-2 with TRBJ2-7; D gene uncertain. CDR1 is SGHTA, CDR2 FQGNSA, per germline. Trimming stripped 4 bases from V and 4 bases from J, with 5 bases between. The CDR3 has 11 amino acids. The CDR3 bases are TGTGCCAGCAGCTCTAGGTACGAGCAGTACTTC. Amino acids: CASSSRYEQYF.

This clonotype occurred many times. This rearrangement joins TRBV7-2 to TRBJ1-2; D remains ambiguous. Per germline, CDR1 SGHTA and CDR2 FQGNSA. Trimming removed 3 bases from V and 6 bases from J, with 11 bases in between. The CDR3 runs to 13 residues. The CDR3 DNA reads TGTGCCAGCAGCTTCTACATAGCAGATGGCTACACCTTC. Its translation: CASSFYIADGYTF.